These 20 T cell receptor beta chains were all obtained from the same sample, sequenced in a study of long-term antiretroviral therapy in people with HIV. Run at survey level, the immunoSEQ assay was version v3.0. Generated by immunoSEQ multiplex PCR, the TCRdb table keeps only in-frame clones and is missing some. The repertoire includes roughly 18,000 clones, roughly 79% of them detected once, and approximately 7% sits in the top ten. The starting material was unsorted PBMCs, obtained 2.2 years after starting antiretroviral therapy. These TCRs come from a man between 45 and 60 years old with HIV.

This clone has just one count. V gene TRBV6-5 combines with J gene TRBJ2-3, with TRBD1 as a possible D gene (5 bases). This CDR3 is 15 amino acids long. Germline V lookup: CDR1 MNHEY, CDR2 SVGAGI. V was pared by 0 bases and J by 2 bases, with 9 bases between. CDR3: CASSYSGRNTDTQYF. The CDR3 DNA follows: TGTGCCAGCAGTTACTCGGGGCGGAACACAGATACGCAGTATTTT.

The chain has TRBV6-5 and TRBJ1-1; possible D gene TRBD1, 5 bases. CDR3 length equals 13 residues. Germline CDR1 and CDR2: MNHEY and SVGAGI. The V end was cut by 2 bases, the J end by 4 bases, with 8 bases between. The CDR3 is CASSYQGTTEAFF. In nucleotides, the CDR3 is TGTGCCAGCAGTTACCAGGGAACCACTGAAGCTTTCTTT.

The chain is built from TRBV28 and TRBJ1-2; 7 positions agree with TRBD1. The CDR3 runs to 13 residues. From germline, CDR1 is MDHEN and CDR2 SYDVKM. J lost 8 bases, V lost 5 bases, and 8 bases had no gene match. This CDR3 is CASSPTGNSGYTF. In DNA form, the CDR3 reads TGTGCCAGCAGTCCGACAGGGAACTCGGGCTACACCTTC.

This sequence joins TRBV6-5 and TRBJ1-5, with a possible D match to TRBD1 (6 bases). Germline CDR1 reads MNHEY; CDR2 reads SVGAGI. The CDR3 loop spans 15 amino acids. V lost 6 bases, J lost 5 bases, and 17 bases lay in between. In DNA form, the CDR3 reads TGTGCCAGCAGACCCACAGGGTTGAGCGATCAGCCCCAGCATTTT. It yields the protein CASRPTGLSDQPQHF.

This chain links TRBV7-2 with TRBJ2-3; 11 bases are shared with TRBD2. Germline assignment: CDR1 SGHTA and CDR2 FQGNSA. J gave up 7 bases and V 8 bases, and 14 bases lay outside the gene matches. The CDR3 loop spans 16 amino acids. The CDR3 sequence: CASGTSGGSLMNTQYF. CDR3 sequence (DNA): TGTGCCAGCGGCACTAGCGGGGGTTCCCTGATGAATACGCAGTATTTT.

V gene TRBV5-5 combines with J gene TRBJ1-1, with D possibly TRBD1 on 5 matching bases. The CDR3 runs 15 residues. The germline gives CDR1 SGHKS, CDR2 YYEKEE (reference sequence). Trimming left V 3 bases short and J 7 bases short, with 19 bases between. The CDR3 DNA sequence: TGTGCCAGCAGCTCTGGGACCCTTATAGGGAGTGAAGCTTTCTTT. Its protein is CASSSGTLIGSEAFF. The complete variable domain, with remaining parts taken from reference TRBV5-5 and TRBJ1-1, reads DAGVTQSPTHLIKTRGQQVTLRCSPISGHKSVSWYQQVLGQGPQFIFQYYEKEERGRGNFPDRFSARQFPNYSSELNVNALLLGDSALYLCASSSGTLIGSEAFFGQGTRLTVV.

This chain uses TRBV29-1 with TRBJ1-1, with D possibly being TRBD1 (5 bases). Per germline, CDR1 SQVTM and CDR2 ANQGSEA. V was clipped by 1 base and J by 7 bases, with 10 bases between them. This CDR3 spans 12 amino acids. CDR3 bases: TGCAGCGTTGAAGCGGGACGGGGTGAAGCTTTCTTT. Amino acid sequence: CSVEAGRGEAFF.

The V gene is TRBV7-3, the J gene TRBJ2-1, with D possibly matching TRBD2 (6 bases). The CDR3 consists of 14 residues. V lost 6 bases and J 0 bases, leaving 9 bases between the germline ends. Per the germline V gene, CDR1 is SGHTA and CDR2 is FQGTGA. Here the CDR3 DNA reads TGTGCCAGCAGTACCGGGGGCTCCTACAATGAGCAGTTCTTC. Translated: CASSTGGSYNEQFF. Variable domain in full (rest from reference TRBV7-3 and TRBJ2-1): GAGVSQTPSNKVTEKGKYVELRCDPISGHTALYWYRQSLGQGPEFLIYFQGTGAADDSGLPNDRFFAVRPEGSVSTLKIQRTERGDSAVYLCASSTGGSYNEQFFGPGTRLTVL.

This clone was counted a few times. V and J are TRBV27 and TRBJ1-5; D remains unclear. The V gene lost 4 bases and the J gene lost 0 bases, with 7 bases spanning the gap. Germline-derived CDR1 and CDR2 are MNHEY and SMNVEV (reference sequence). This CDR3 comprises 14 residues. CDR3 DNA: TGTGCCAGCAGTTCCTCCCATAGCAATCAGCCCCAGCATTTT. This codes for CASSSSHSNQPQHF.

CDR3 DNA: TGTGCCAGCAGCTTGCCGGCCTGGGCCTTCTCTGAAGCTTTCTTT. Translation: CASSLPAWAFSEAFF. This rearrangement joins TRBV5-6 to TRBJ1-1; D gene unclear. The CDR3 is 15 residues long. V was clipped by 1 base and J by 6 bases, with 16 bases between them. From germline, CDR1 is SGHDT and CDR2 YYEEEE.

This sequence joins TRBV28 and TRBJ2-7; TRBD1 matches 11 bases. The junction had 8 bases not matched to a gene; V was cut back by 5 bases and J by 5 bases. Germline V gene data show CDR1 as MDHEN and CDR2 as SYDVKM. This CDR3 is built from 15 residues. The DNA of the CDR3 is TGTGCCAGCAGTCTTCCCGGGACAGGGGGTAACGAGCAGTACTTC. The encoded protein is CASSLPGTGGNEQYF.

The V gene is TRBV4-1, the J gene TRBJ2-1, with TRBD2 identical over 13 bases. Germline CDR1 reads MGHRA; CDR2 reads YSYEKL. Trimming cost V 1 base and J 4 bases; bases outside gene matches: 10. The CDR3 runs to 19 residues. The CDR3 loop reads CASSQVEGLAGIGYNEQFF. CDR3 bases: TGCGCCAGCAGCCAAGTCGAGGGACTAGCGGGAATCGGTTACAATGAGCAGTTCTTC.

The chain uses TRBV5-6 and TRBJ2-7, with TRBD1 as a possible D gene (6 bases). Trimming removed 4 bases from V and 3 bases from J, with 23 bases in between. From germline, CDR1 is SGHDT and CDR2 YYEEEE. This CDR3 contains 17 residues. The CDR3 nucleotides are TGTGCCAGCAGCCCCGGACAGTTGAGGGCTTTTGGCTACGAGCAGTACTTC. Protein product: CASSPGQLRAFGYEQYF.

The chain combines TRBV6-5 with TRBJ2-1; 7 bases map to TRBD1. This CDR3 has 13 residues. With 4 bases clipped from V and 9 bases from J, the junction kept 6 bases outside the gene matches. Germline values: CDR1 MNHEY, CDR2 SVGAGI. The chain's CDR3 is CASSSTGPGEQFF. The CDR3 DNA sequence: TGTGCCAGCAGTTCGACAGGGCCGGGTGAGCAGTTCTTC.

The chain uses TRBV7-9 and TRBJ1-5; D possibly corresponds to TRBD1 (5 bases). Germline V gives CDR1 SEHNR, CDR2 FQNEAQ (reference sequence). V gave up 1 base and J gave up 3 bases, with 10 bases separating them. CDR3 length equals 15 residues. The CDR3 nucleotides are TGTGCCAGCAGCTTAGGGGTGGGGCACAATCAGCCCCAGCATTTT. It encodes CASSLGVGHNQPQHF.

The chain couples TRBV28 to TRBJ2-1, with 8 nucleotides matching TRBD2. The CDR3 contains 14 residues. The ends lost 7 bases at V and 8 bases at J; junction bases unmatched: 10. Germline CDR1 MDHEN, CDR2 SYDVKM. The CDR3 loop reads CASIKGGLVYEQFF. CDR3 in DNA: TGTGCCAGCATTAAAGGGGGACTAGTCTATGAGCAGTTCTTC.

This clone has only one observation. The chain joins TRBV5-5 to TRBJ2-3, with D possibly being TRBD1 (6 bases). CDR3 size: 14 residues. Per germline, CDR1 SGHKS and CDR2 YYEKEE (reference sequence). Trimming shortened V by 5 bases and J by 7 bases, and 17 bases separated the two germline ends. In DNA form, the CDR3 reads TGTGCCAGCAGTTTCCGGGACACATCGAATACGCAGTATTTT. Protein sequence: CASSFRDTSNTQYF.

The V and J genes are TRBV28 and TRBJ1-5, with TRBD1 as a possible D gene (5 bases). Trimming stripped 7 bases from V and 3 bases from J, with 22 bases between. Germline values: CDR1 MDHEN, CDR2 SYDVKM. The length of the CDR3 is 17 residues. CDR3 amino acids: CASIPGGTQINNQPQHF. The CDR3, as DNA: TGTGCCAGCATCCCTGGGGGGACCCAAATTAACAATCAGCCCCAGCATTTT.

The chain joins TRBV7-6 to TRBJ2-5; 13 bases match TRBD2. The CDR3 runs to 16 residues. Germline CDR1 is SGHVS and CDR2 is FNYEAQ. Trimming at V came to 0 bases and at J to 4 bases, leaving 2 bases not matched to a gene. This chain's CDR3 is CASSLARTSGGETQYF. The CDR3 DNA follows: TGTGCCAGCAGCTTAGCGAGGACTAGCGGGGGAGAGACCCAGTACTTC.

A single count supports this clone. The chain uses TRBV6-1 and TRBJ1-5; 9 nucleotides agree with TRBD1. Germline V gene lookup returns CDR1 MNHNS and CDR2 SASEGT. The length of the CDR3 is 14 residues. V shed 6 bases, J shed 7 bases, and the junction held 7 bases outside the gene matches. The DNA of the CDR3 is TGTGCCAGCAGACCGGGACAGGGCGGACAGCCCCAGCATTTT. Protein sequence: CASRPGQGGQPQHF.